The 10 T cell receptor beta chains given below trace back to one sample, sequenced in a study of response to subunit inactivated influenza vaccine. TCRdb re-analysed the RT-PCR reads in MiXCR, keeping a single row per CDR3 protein. The data contain 540,000 or so distinct CDR3 sequences, around 13% of them seen just once; the ten biggest clones take up about an eighth. Sequenced here: PBMCs from blood, sampled 40 to 50 days after vaccination. The receptors originated from a man aged 45-65 years who received an inactivated influenza vaccine.

The chain is built from TRBV2 and TRBJ1-5, with a tentative D call TRBD1 (5 bases). Trimming took off 9 bases at V and 7 bases at J, with 13 bases between the two ends. This CDR3 comprises 12 residues. Germline V gene data show CDR1 as SNHLY and CDR2 as FYNNEI. The CDR3 loop is CASGGGWQPQHF. In nucleotides, the CDR3 is TGTGCCAGTGGGGGGGGATGGCAGCCCCAGCATTTT.

This clonotype was recorded many times. The chain couples TRBV6-6 to TRBJ2-7; 10 nucleotides agree with TRBD2. CDR1 is MNHNY and CDR2 is SVGAGI in the germline V gene (reference sequence). The V and J ends lost 7 bases and 7 bases, in that order; junction bases with no gene match: 4. CDR3 length equals 12 residues. The CDR3: CASTGTSVEQYF. In nucleotides, the CDR3 is TGTGCCAGCACCGGGACTAGCGTGGAGCAGTACTTC.

Points on this clonotype: At one of its ends the junction is not consistent with the germline gene, which may arise from a read error. The chain recombines TRBV20-1 with TRBJ2-5; 13 bases line up with TRBD2. The CDR3 is made up of 17 amino acids. Per the germline V gene, CDR1 is DFQATT and CDR2 is SNEGSKA (reference sequence). The chain's CDR3 is CCASLGTSGTIQETQYF. The DNA of the CDR3 is TGCTGTGCTAGTCTCGGGACTAGCGGGACCATCCAAGAGACCCAGTACTTC.

This clonotype has just a few counts. The J gene is TRBJ2-7, the V gene TRBV9; tentatively, D is TRBD2 (6 bases). The CDR3 extends over 16 amino acids. Per the germline V gene, CDR1 is SGDLS and CDR2 is YYNGEE. V lost 0 bases and J lost 4, with 17 bases in between. The chain's CDR3 is CASSVDPAGGGYEQYF. CDR3 sequence (DNA): TGTGCCAGCAGCGTAGACCCAGCGGGCGGAGGATACGAGCAGTACTTC.

The chain links TRBV14 to TRBJ2-1; tentative D call: TRBD1 (6 bases). Germline-derived CDR1 and CDR2 are SGHDN and FVKESK. The CDR3 is 13 residues long. The V gene lost 4 bases and the J gene lost 5 bases, with 9 bases spanning the gap. The CDR3 protein is CASSLYRDNEQFF. The CDR3 region has the DNA TGTGCCAGCAGCCTATACAGGGACAATGAGCAGTTCTTC.

This clonotype has at least ten counts. This chain's CDR3 is CSVGSRSTDTQYF. CDR3 in DNA: TGCAGCGTGGGGTCCAGGAGCACAGATACGCAGTATTTT. The chain couples TRBV29-1 to TRBJ2-3; D remains ambiguous. The germline gives CDR1 SQVTM, CDR2 ANQGSEA. CDR3 size: 13 residues. The germline V and J ends were trimmed by 6 bases and 0 bases, with 10 bases remaining between them.

The CDR3 DNA follows: TGTGCCAGCAGTTACCGGGACAGGGAGTATCCTAATGAAAAACTGTTTTTT. The encoded protein is CASSYRDREYPNEKLFF. The V gene is TRBV6-8, the J gene TRBJ1-4; TRBD1 matches 9 bases. J lost 3 bases, V lost 2 bases, and 7 bases had no gene match. Germline values: CDR1 MNHGY, CDR2 SAAAGT. The CDR3 length is 17 residues.

This clonotype was picked up a small number of times. The chain uses TRBV27 and TRBJ2-5, with 12 bases identical to TRBD2. The germline CDR1 and CDR2 sequences are MNHEY and SMNVEV (reference sequence). With V trimmed by 5 bases and J by 5 bases, 15 bases remained unmatched. The CDR3 covers 18 residues. The DNA of the CDR3 is TGTGCCAGCAGTCCCCTCCCGACTAGCGGGAGAGGGGTGGAGACCCAGTACTTC. As protein: CASSPLPTSGRGVETQYF.

This clonotype was observed a handful of times. The V and J genes are TRBV18 and TRBJ2-7, with 7 bases that match TRBD1. V lost 2 bases to trimming and J lost 2 bases; unmatched junction nucleotides: 15. CDR3 length: 18 amino acids. Germline CDR1 and CDR2: KGHSH and LQKENI. CDR3 DNA sequence: TGTGCCAGCTCACCAGTCTATTCCGGGACAGTGAACCCCTACGAGCAGTACTTC. It translates to CASSPVYSGTVNPYEQYF.

This clonotype was seen ten or more times. The chain employs TRBV6-1 and TRBJ1-6; D ambiguous. Germline V gene sequence: CDR1 MNHNS, CDR2 SASEGT. V lost 6 bases, J lost 7 bases, and 13 bases lay in between. There are 14 residues in the CDR3. CDR3 nucleotide sequence: TGTGCCAGCAGGGCGACCCGGAGGAATTCACCCCTCCACTTT. Its protein product is CASRATRRNSPLHF.